The 17 T cell receptor beta chains below come from one sample, sequenced in a study of T cells in Graves' hyperthyroidism and ophthalmopathy. From RNA transcripts, TCR beta CDR3 regions were amplified. The primer set for the first-round RT-PCR of the TCR CDR3 was HTBI. TCRdb ran MiXCR on the multiplex PCR reads and lists one entry per CDR3 protein. The sample has about 690,000 distinct CDR3 sequences, 17% seen once; the top ten hold about 16%. Input material: blood. Every receptor here comes from a man aged 50-60 years with Graves' hyperthyroidism.

This clonotype was picked up a small number of times. The rearrangement links TRBV20-1 to TRBJ2-7, with 14 bases identical to TRBD2. V was clipped by 0 bases and J by 7 bases; unmatched bases: 8. The CDR3 has 16 residues. Germline CDR1 reads DFQATT; CDR2 reads SNEGSKA (reference sequence). The CDR3 nucleotides are TGCAGTGCTAGAGATCAGGGACTAGCGGGAGTAAGGGAGCAGTACTTC. Its translation is CSARDQGLAGVREQYF.

The CDR3 loop reads CASSSLWTDSNTGELFF. In nucleotides, the CDR3 is TGTGCCAGCAGTTCCCTATGGACGGATTCGAACACCGGGGAGCTGTTTTTT. The rearrangement uses TRBV28 and TRBJ2-2, with D hard to call. The CDR3 has 17 residues. Trimming took off 4 bases at V and 0 bases at J, with 15 bases between the two ends. CDR1 is MDHEN, CDR2 SYDVKM, per germline.

The table lists this clonotype with many counts. The chain employs TRBV11-2 and TRBJ2-3; D gene ambiguous. From germline, CDR1 is SGHAT and CDR2 FQNNGV. V lost 5 bases and J lost 3, with 9 bases in between. CDR3 size: 13 residues. Written as DNA, the CDR3 is TGTGCCAGCAGCATCGGACCAACAGATACGCAGTATTTT. Translated, it gives CASSIGPTDTQYF.

This clonotype was seen at least ten times. The rearrangement joins TRBV2 to TRBJ2-2; D gene uncertain. This CDR3 spans 11 amino acids. CDR1 is SNHLY and CDR2 is FYNNEI in the germline V gene. The V end lost 7 bases, the J end lost 7 bases, and 7 bases lay between the germline ends. The CDR3 spells CASIVVGELFF. Written as DNA, the CDR3 is TGTGCCAGCATAGTGGTCGGGGAGCTGTTTTTT.

This clonotype was counted ten times or more. V is TRBV11-2 and J is TRBJ2-1; possibly TRBD1 for D (6 bases). V lost 5 bases, J lost 0 bases, and 14 bases lay in between. Germline V gene data show CDR1 as SGHAT and CDR2 as FQNNGV. This CDR3 has 16 amino acids. CDR3 sequence: CASSKDSIPSYNEQFF. The CDR3 DNA reads TGTGCCAGCAGCAAGGACAGCATCCCCTCCTACAATGAGCAGTTCTTC.

This clonotype was detected many times. The rearrangement links TRBV20-1 to TRBJ2-7; TRBD2 matches at 10 bases. J gave up 6 bases and V 3 bases, and 8 bases lay outside the gene matches. This CDR3 comprises 14 residues. Germline values: CDR1 DFQATT, CDR2 SNEGSKA (reference sequence). Here the CDR3 DNA reads TGCAGTGCTAGTCCTGGACTAGCGGTCGGCGAGCAGTACTTC. Translated, it gives CSASPGLAVGEQYF.

The rearrangement joins TRBV7-2 to TRBJ1-5; perhaps TRBD1 as D (6 bases). Germline V gene sequence: CDR1 SGHTA, CDR2 FQGNSA. Trimming shortened V by 5 bases and J by 7 bases, and 18 bases separated the two germline ends. This CDR3 spans 15 amino acids. CDR3 sequence: CASSPGTTGSQPQHF. DNA for the CDR3: TGTGCCAGCAGCCCCGGAACTACAGGGAGCCAGCCCCAGCATTTT.

This clonotype was seen many times. This chain links TRBV18 with TRBJ2-3; 7 nucleotides match TRBD2. There are 16 residues in the CDR3. V lost 3 bases and J lost 3; bases outside the gene matches: 9. The germline V gene encodes CDR1 KGHSH and CDR2 LQKENI. This chain's CDR3 is CASSPPIGLETDTQYF. The CDR3 DNA reads TGTGCCAGCTCACCCCCAATCGGACTAGAGACAGATACGCAGTATTTT.

This chain links TRBV7-2 with TRBJ2-1, with TRBD2 identical over 11 bases. V shed 6 bases and J 9 bases; nucleotides not matched to a gene: 7. CDR1 SGHTA and CDR2 FQGNSA come from the germline V gene. The CDR3 spans 14 residues. The CDR3: CASSVAGGYVEQFF. The CDR3 DNA is TGTGCCAGCAGTGTAGCGGGAGGGTATGTTGAGCAGTTCTTC.

This clonotype has only a few counts. The chain combines TRBV6-5 with TRBJ1-3; weak D call: TRBD1 (6 bases). Per the germline V gene, CDR1 is MNHEY and CDR2 is SVGAGI. This CDR3 has 12 amino acids. V was cut by 0 bases and J by 15 bases, with 12 bases left in between. CDR3 protein: CASSYSGGREYF. CDR3 bases: TGTGCCAGCAGTTACTCGGGGGGGCGCGAATATTTT.

The genes are TRBV5-1 and TRBJ2-5; perhaps TRBD1 as D (7 bases). The V and J ends lost 4 bases and 2 bases respectively, with 15 bases between them. The V gene's germline CDR1 is SGHRS and CDR2 YFSETQ. The CDR3 is 15 amino acids. CDR3: CASSPTAGQQETQYF. For the CDR3, the DNA is TGCGCCAGCAGCCCCACGGCGGGACAGCAAGAGACCCAGTACTTC.

The rearrangement uses TRBV19 and TRBJ1-4, with 7 bases identical to TRBD1. The CDR3 is 14 residues long. With V trimmed by 7 bases and J by 2 bases, 4 bases remained unmatched. Germline loops: CDR1 LNHDA, CDR2 SQIVND (reference sequence). The CDR3 nucleotides read TGTGCCAGTATCCAGGGACAGACTAATGAAAAACTGTTTTTT. Protein: CASIQGQTNEKLFF.

This clonotype occurred many times. The chain has TRBV7-2 and TRBJ2-5; 7 nucleotides agree with TRBD1. CDR3 length equals 15 residues. Germline V lookup: CDR1 SGHTA, CDR2 FQGNSA. The junction had 7 bases not matched to a gene; V was cut back by 5 bases and J by 1 base. CDR3 loop: CASSTRTGPQETQYF. In DNA form, the CDR3 reads TGTGCCAGCAGCACACGGACAGGCCCCCAAGAGACCCAGTACTTC.

The chain links TRBV12-3 or TRBV12-4 to TRBJ2-5; D may correspond to TRBD1 or TRBD2 (5 bases each). The CDR3 covers 15 residues. The V end was cut by 1 base, the J end by 7 bases, with 16 bases between. The CDR3 DNA is TGTGCCAGCAGTTTAGGGGGGACCTCAAGATCGACCCAGTACTTC. Its translation is CASSLGGTSRSTQYF.

Of note for this clonotype: A much larger clone lies one base from this, so it may be a read error. The chain recombines TRBV27 with TRBJ2-3; the D gene is possibly TRBD1 (5 bases). This CDR3 has 19 residues. Trimming cost V 0 bases and J 2 bases, with 21 bases left between them. Germline V lookup: CDR1 MNHEY, CDR2 SMNVEV (reference sequence). As DNA, the CDR3 is TGTGCCAGCAGTTTATCGGCCCTGACAGTTACGCAGTTCACAGATACGCAGTATTTT. Translation: CASSLSALTVTQFTDTQYF.

This clonotype showed up just a few times. V and J are TRBV19 and TRBJ1-2; D ambiguous. CDR1 and CDR2 from the germline V gene are LNHDA and SQIVND (reference sequence). Trimming took 1 base from V and 0 from J, leaving 9 bases between them. This CDR3 has 15 amino acids. The CDR3 bases are TGTGCCAGTAGTATAGGGGCCAGTCCTAACTATGGCTACACCTTC. As protein: CASSIGASPNYGYTF.

In nucleotides, the CDR3 is TGTGCCAGCAGTTCGACAGGTTTTCATGAAAAACTGTTTTTT. Its translation is CASSSTGFHEKLFF. The chain combines TRBV27 with TRBJ1-4; D is possibly TRBD1 (6 bases). The CDR3 loop spans 14 amino acids. Trimming cost V 4 bases and J 6 bases, with 12 bases left between them. Germline CDR1 reads MNHEY; CDR2 reads SMNVEV (reference sequence).